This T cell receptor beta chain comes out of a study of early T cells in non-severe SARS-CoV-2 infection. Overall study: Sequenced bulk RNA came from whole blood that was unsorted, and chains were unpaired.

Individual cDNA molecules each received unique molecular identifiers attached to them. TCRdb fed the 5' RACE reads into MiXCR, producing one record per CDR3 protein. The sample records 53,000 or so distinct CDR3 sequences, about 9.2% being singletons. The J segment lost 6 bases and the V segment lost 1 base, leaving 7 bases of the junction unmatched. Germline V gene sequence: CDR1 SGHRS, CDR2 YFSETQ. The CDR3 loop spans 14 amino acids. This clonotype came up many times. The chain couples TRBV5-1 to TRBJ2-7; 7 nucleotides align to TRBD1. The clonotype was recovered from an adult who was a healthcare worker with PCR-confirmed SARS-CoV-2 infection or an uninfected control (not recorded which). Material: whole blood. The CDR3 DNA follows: TGCGCCAGCAGCTTGTGTGACAGGGCGTGCGAGCAGTACTTC. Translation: CASSLCDRACEQYF.